This entry features one T cell receptor beta chain sequence. This CDR3 spans 16 amino acids. Germline assignment: CDR1 LGHNT and CDR2 FRNRAP. Trimming removed 1 base from V and 6 bases from J; junction bases left unmatched: 9. The sample belongs to a study of T cell changes during pregnancy in multiple sclerosis. Produced via immunoSEQ multiplex PCR; TCRdb's table is partial and in-frame only. The sample has approximately 21,000 clones; over 80% are singletons. The J gene is TRBJ1-2, the V gene TRBV12-5; 9 positions match TRBD1. The specimen comprised CD8+ T cells from peripheral blood mononuclear cells, sampled in the first trimester of pregnancy. The TCR was taken from a female donor in good health, enrolled as a control in a pregnancy study. The CDR3 loop is CASGLAPSGTGNGYTF. In nucleotides, the CDR3 is TGTGCTAGTGGTTTGGCTCCATCCGGGACAGGGAATGGCTACACCTTC.